The 3 T cell receptor beta chains below were found in one sample sequenced in a study of T cells in Graves' hyperthyroidism and ophthalmopathy. TCR beta CDR3 regions were amplified from RNA. RT-PCR in the first round (using the HTBI primer set) targeted the TCR CDR3. One entry per CDR3 protein, called by TCRdb with MiXCR from the multiplex PCR reads. The table has 650,000 to 800,000 distinct CDR3 sequences, just under 45% seen once. Sequenced material: peripheral blood or thyroid tissue (not recorded which). The receptors shown here come from an adult man with Graves' disease, either hyperthyroidism or ophthalmopathy (not recorded which).

To note about this clonotype: A read error is possible here, since a much larger clone lies one base away. V is TRBV2 and J is TRBJ2-7; D may be TRBD2 (5 bases). This CDR3 contains 12 residues. Germline-derived CDR1 and CDR2 are SNHLY and FYNNEI. CDR3 bases: TGTGCCGGCAGTGAAGCGGCGTGGGAGCAGTACTTC. Its protein is CAGSEAAWEQYF.

The chain recombines TRBV5-1 with TRBJ1-1; TRBD1 might be the D (5 bases). This CDR3 region has 15 residues. The V and J ends lost 0 bases and 4 bases respectively, with 13 bases between them. Germline lookup yields CDR1 SGHRS and CDR2 YFSETQ. The CDR3 DNA sequence: TGCGCCAGCAGCTTGGCCGGTCCAGGGTCCACTGAAGCTTTCTTT. It specifies CASSLAGPGSTEAFF.

This clonotype occurred many times. CDR3 nucleotide sequence: TGCAGCGTCAGGGGGCCAAATGAAAAACTGTTTTTT. Translated, it gives CSVRGPNEKLFF. The rearrangement uses TRBV29-1 and TRBJ1-4; 8 bases map to TRBD1. The length of the CDR3 is 12 residues. The J segment lost 5 bases and the V segment lost 6 bases, leaving 2 bases of the junction unmatched. CDR1 and CDR2 from the germline V gene are SQVTM and ANQGSEA.